This entry lists 22 T cell receptor beta chains sequenced from one sample in a study of OX40 agonist ivuxolimab in advanced cancers. Sequencing used immunoSEQ multiplex PCR; TCRdb keeps in-frame clones, though not all of them. Among more than 10,000 clones listed, roughly four fifths were seen once. The sequences come from CD4+ or CD8+ T cells sorted from blood, collected in a trial of the OX40 agonist ivuxolimab. The receptors shown here come from an adult with an advanced solid tumor such as melanoma, head and neck, liver or kidney cancer.

The genes are TRBV19 and TRBJ2-2, with 8 nucleotides matching TRBD1. CDR3 length: 15 amino acids. Germline trimming cut 3 bases from V and 6 bases from J; bases unmatched to any gene: 6. CDR1 is LNHDA and CDR2 is SQIVND in the germline V gene (reference sequence). CDR3 DNA sequence: TGTGCCAGTAGTATCCGGACAGGGTTTCCCGGGGAGCTGTTTTTT. Amino acid sequence: CASSIRTGFPGELFF.

The sample holds a few counts of this clone. The chain combines TRBV9 with TRBJ2-3; D is perhaps TRBD2 (6 bases). The germline V gene encodes CDR1 SGDLS and CDR2 YYNGEE. The germline V and J ends were trimmed by 0 bases and 6 bases, with 14 bases remaining between them. The CDR3 runs 15 residues. CDR3 coding DNA: TGTGCCAGCAGCGTAGTGGACTACATGACCGATACGCAGTATTTT. Translating it yields CASSVVDYMTDTQYF.

The chain carries TRBV7-9 and TRBJ1-2, with D possibly matching TRBD1 (5 bases). CDR3 length: 14 residues. Germline V CDR1 and CDR2: SEHNR, FQNEAQ (reference sequence). Trimming pared 5 bases from V and 8 bases from J, leaving 18 bases between. The CDR3 region is CASSLGPSVLGYTF. DNA for the CDR3: TGTGCCAGCAGCCTGGGACCGTCCGTCTTGGGCTACACCTTC.

This chain connects TRBV6-1 to TRBJ2-6; D not certain. The V gene's germline CDR1 is MNHNS and CDR2 SASEGT. Trimming left V 1 base short and J 0 bases short, with 4 bases between. There are 15 residues in the CDR3. The CDR3 sequence is CASSEVSSGANVLTF. The CDR3 bases are TGTGCCAGCAGTGAAGTAAGCTCTGGGGCCAACGTCCTGACTTTC.

The CDR3 DNA is TGCGCCAGCAGCTTGGATAGGTGGAATGAGCAGTTCTTC. Translated, it gives CASSLDRWNEQFF. The chain is built from TRBV5-1 and TRBJ2-1; no reliable D call. V dropped 0 bases and J dropped 7 bases, with 8 bases sitting between them. Germline values: CDR1 SGHRS, CDR2 YFSETQ. The CDR3 has 13 amino acids.

The chain recombines TRBV4-2 with TRBJ2-3; a possible D gene is TRBD2 (5 bases). CDR1 and CDR2 from the germline V gene are LGHNA and YNFKEQ. The CDR3 is made up of 16 amino acids. V shed 0 bases and J shed 3 bases, with 13 bases lying between them. The CDR3 loop reads CASSQEVSSLTDTQYF. The CDR3 DNA follows: TGTGCCAGCAGCCAAGAGGTGTCTAGCCTTACAGATACGCAGTATTTT.

The chain joins TRBV9 to TRBJ2-7, with 10 bases fitting TRBD1. Germline CDR1 reads SGDLS; CDR2 reads YYNGEE. CDR3 length: 14 residues. V gave up 7 bases and J gave up 6 bases; unmatched junction bases: 10. In DNA, the CDR3 is TGTGCCAGCTCCCCCGGGACAGGGGACTCCGAGCAGTACTTC. Protein product: CASSPGTGDSEQYF.

CDR3 sequence: CASSIDLAGESYNEQFF. In DNA form, the CDR3 reads TGTGCCAGTAGTATAGATCTGGCAGGGGAGTCCTACAATGAGCAGTTCTTC. The chain couples TRBV19 to TRBJ2-1; perhaps TRBD1 as D (6 bases). V shed 0 bases and J shed 1 base, with 13 bases lying between them. Germline CDR1 and CDR2: LNHDA and SQIVND (reference sequence). The length of the CDR3 is 17 residues.

V is TRBV6-5 and J is TRBJ2-6; D remains unclear. CDR1 is MNHEY and CDR2 is SVGAGI in the germline V gene. The CDR3 totals 15 residues. V was shortened by 5 bases and J by 1 base, with 9 bases between the two germline ends. The CDR3 region has the DNA TGTGCCAGCAGTGCAGAAGAGTCTGGGGCCAACGTCCTGACTTTC. Translated, it gives CASSAEESGANVLTF.

The V gene is TRBV13, the J gene TRBJ2-1, with 7 bases matching TRBD2. After removal of 5 bases from V and 7 bases from J, the junction contained 11 bases not matched to a gene. Germline V gene lookup returns CDR1 PRHDT and CDR2 FYEKMQ (reference sequence). CDR3 length: 15 residues. CDR3 DNA: TGTGCCAGCAGCCCTTCTCCGGGAGGTCAAAATGAGCAGTTCTTC. This gives the protein CASSPSPGGQNEQFF.

The J gene is TRBJ1-2, the V gene TRBV6-1; 7 bases align to TRBD1. This CDR3 region has 13 residues. V lost 6 bases and J lost 5; bases outside the gene matches: 6. Germline V gene data show CDR1 as MNHNS and CDR2 as SASEGT. For the CDR3, the DNA is TGTGCCAGCAGCCGGGACAGAACATATGGCTACACCTTC. Its protein product is CASSRDRTYGYTF.

The CDR3 is CASSRTPLDGYTF. Written as DNA, the CDR3 is TGTGCCAGCAGCCGCACCCCCCTGGATGGCTACACCTTC. The chain joins TRBV27 to TRBJ1-2; D is ambiguous. The CDR3 contains 13 residues. V lost 6 bases to trimming and J lost 6 bases, with 14 bases between them. Germline V CDR1 and CDR2: MNHEY, SMNVEV (reference sequence).

A word on this clone: Sequence at one end of the junction differs from germline and may be a read error. The V gene is TRBV27, the J gene TRBJ1-5; tentative D call: TRBD1 (6 bases). Germline assignment: CDR1 MNHEY and CDR2 SMNVEV (reference sequence). There are 14 residues in the CDR3. The CDR3, as DNA: TGTGCCAGCCGTTTTGTGGGGGGCGATCAGCCCCAGCATTTT. Translation gives CASRFVGGDQPQHF.

The chain combines TRBV27 with TRBJ1-3; D unresolved. V lost 6 bases, J lost 4 bases, and 10 bases lay in between. This CDR3 has 13 amino acids. Germline V gives CDR1 MNHEY, CDR2 SMNVEV (reference sequence). The CDR3 sequence: CASRPRRGNTIYF. The CDR3 DNA reads TGTGCCAGCAGACCCCGCAGGGGAAACACCATATATTTT.

The CDR3 protein is CASSHGDTEAFF. CDR3 in DNA: TGTGCCAGCAGCCACGGGGACACTGAAGCTTTCTTT. The V and J genes are TRBV9 and TRBJ1-1; D gene uncertain. Germline lookup yields CDR1 SGDLS and CDR2 YYNGEE. The CDR3 totals 12 residues. V was cut by 4 bases and J by 3 bases, with 7 bases left in between.

In its sample, this clone ranks as medium-sized. The genes are TRBV2 and TRBJ2-5; D is perhaps TRBD2 (5 bases). The CDR3 length is 13 residues. V lost 7 bases and J 5 bases, leaving 14 bases between the germline ends. Germline lookup yields CDR1 SNHLY and CDR2 FYNNEI. The CDR3 nucleotides read TGTGCCAGCATGGCGGGTCATCCGGAGACCCAGTACTTC. Protein product: CASMAGHPETQYF.

The rearrangement joins TRBV11-2 to TRBJ2-7, with TRBD2 identical over 7 bases. V lost 8 bases and J lost 5; bases outside the gene matches: 9. This CDR3 is 13 amino acids long. Germline assignment: CDR1 SGHAT and CDR2 FQNNGV. CDR3 in DNA: TGTGCCAGCGGGGGGGGAGGGTACCACGAGCAGTACTTC. Translation: CASGGGGYHEQYF.

This clone was seen only once. The chain employs TRBV2 and TRBJ2-3, with 10 bases identical to TRBD2. CDR3 length equals 16 residues. The V and J ends lost 4 bases and 2 bases, in that order; junction bases with no gene match: 6. Germline V CDR1 and CDR2: SNHLY, FYNNEI. In DNA, the CDR3 is TGTGCCAGCAGTGCTCCACTAGCGGGGATCACAGATACGCAGTATTTT. This encodes CASSAPLAGITDTQYF.

The chain uses TRBV10-3 and TRBJ2-3, with D perhaps TRBD1 (5 bases). V shed 2 bases and J shed 5 bases, with 8 bases lying between them. This CDR3 is built from 13 residues. The germline gives CDR1 ENHRY, CDR2 SYGVKD. DNA of the CDR3: TGTGCCATCAGTGAGAGAAGGGGAGATACGCAGTATTTT. The encoded protein is CAISERRGDTQYF.

The rearrangement joins TRBV11-3 to TRBJ2-7, with D possibly matching TRBD1 (6 bases). From germline, CDR1 is SGHNT and CDR2 YENEEA. Trimming left V 5 bases short and J 7 bases short, with 18 bases between. The CDR3 is 14 residues long. CDR3 DNA: TGTGCCAGCAGCCCGCCTGGGAAGGGGGAAGAGCAGTACTTC. This gives the protein CASSPPGKGEEQYF.

This clone was seen a few times. This chain links TRBV21-1 with TRBJ2-1; the tabulated D call, TRBD2, remains unverified against the DNA. TRBV21-1 is described as a pseudogene. This CDR3 is 11 amino acids long. The CDR3 reads CASSGTLEQFF. As DNA, the CDR3 is TGTGCCAGCAGTGGGACTTTGGAGCAGTTCTTC.

The V and J genes are TRBV4-1 and TRBJ1-1; D possibly corresponds to TRBD1 (5 bases). The length of the CDR3 is 16 residues. The ends were cut back, 0 bases at V and 4 bases at J, with 15 bases in the middle. In germline, CDR1 is MGHRA, CDR2 YSYEKL. CDR3 nucleotides: TGCGCCAGCAGCCAAGATGGTGGCCGGAGGGGCACTGAAGCTTTCTTT. Translated, it gives CASSQDGGRRGTEAFF.